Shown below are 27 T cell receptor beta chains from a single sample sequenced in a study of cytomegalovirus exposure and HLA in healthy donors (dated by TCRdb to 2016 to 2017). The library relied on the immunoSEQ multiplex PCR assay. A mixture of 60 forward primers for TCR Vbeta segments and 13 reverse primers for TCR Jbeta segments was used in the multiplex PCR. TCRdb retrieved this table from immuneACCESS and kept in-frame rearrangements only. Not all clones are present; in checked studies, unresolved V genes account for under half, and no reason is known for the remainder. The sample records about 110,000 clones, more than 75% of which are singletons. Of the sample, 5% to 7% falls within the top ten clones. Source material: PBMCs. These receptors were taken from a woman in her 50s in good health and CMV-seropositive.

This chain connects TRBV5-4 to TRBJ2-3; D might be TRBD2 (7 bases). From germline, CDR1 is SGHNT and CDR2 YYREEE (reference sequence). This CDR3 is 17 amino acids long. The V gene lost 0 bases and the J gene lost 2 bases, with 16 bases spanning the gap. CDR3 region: CASSLARAGAITDTQYF. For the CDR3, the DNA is TGTGCCAGCAGCTTGGCAAGGGCGGGGGCGATCACAGATACGCAGTATTTT.

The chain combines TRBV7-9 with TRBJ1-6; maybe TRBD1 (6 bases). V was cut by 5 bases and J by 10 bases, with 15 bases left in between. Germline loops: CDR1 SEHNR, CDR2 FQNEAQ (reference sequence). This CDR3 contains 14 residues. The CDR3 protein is CASSLQGIGSPLHF. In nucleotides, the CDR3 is TGTGCCAGCAGCCTTCAGGGGATAGGCTCACCCCTCCACTTT.

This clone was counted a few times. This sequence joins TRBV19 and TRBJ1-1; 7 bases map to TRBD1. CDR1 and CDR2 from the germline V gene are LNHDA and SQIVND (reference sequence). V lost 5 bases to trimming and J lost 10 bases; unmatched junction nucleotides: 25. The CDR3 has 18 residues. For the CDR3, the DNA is TGTGCCAGTAGTGGGGGGCGAGGGGGCGCGTTGAGGTCACGGGGAGCTTTCTTT. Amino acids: CASSGGRGGALRSRGAFF.

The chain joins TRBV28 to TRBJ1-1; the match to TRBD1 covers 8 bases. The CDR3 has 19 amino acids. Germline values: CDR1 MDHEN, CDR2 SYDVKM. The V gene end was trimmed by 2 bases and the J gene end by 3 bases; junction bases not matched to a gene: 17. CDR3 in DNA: TGTGCCAGCAGTTTAAGGCCCCAACGCAGGGGGCCTGCAGACACTGAAGCTTTCTTT. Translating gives CASSLRPQRRGPADTEAFF.

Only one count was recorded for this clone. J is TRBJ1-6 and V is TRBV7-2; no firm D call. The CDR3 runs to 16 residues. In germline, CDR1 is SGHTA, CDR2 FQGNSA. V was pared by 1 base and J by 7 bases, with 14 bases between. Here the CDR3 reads CASSLELVGVNSPLHF. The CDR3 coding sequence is TGTGCCAGCAGCTTAGAGCTAGTCGGAGTAAATTCACCCCTCCACTTT.

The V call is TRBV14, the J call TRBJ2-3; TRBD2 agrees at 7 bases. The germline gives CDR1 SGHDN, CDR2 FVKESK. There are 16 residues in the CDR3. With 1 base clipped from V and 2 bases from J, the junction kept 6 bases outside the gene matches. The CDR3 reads CASSQAGGGYTDTQYF. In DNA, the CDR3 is TGTGCCAGCAGCCAAGCGGGGGGAGGATACACAGATACGCAGTATTTT.

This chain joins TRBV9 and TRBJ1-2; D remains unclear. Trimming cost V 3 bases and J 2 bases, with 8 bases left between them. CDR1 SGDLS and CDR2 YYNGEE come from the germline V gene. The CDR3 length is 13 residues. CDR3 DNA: TGTGCCAGCAGCGGGCGCGGAAACTATGGCTACACCTTC. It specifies CASSGRGNYGYTF. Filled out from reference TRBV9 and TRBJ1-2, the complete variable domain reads DSGVTQTPKHLITATGQRVTLRCSPRSGDLSVYWYQQSLDQGLQFLIQYYNGEERAKGNILERFSAQQFPDLHSELNLSSLELGDSALYFCASSGRGNYGYTFGSGTRLTVV.

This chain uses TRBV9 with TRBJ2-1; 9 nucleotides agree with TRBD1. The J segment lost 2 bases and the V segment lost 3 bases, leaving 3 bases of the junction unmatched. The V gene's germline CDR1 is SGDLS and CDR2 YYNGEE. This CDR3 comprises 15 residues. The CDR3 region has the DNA TGTGCCAGCAGCGATGGGACAGGGACCTACAATGAGCAGTTCTTC. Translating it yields CASSDGTGTYNEQFF.

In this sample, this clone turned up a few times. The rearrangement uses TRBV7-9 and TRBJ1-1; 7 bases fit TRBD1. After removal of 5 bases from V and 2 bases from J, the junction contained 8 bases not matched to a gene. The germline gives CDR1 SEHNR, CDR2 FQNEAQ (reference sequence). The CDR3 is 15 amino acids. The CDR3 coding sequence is TGTGCCAGCAGCCCGGGACAGACTTACAACACTGAAGCTTTCTTT. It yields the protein CASSPGQTYNTEAFF.

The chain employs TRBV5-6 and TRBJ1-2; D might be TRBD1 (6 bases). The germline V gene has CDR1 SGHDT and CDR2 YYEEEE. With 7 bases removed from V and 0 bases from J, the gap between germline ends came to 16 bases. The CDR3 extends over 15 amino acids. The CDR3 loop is CASGTGISANYGYTF. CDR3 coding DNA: TGTGCCAGCGGTACAGGGATTTCAGCTAACTATGGCTACACCTTC.

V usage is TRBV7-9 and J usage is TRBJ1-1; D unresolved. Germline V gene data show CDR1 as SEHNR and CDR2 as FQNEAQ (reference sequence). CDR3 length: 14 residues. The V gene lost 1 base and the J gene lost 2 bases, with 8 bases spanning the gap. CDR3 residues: CASSLGGVNTEAFF. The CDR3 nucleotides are TGTGCCAGCAGCTTAGGCGGGGTTAACACTGAAGCTTTCTTT.

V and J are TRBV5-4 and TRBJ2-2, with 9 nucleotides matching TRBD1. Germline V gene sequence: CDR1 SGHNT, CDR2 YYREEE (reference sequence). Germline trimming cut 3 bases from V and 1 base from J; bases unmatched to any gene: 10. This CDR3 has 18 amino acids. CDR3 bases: TGTGCCAGCAGCTCAGGGACAGGGTGGTTGGTGAACACCGGGGAGCTGTTTTTT. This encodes CASSSGTGWLVNTGELFF.

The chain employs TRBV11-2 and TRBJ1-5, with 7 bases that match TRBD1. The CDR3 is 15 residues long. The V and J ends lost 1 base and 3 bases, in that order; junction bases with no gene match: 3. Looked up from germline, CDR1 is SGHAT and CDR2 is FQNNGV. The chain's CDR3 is CASSLVTGLNQPQHF. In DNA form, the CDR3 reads TGTGCCAGCAGCTTAGTGACAGGGCTCAATCAGCCCCAGCATTTT.

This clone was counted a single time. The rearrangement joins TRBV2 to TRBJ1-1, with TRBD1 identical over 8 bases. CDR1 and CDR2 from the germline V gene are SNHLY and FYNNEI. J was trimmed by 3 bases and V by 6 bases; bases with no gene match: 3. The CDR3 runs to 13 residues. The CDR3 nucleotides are TGTGCCAGCAGAGTGGACAGGGACACTGAAGCTTTCTTT. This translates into CASRVDRDTEAFF.

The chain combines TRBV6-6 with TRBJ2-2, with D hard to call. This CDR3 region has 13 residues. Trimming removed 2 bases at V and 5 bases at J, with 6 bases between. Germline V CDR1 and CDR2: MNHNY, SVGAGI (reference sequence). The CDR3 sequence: CASSYLSTGELFF. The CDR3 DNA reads TGTGCCAGCAGTTACCTATCGACCGGGGAGCTGTTTTTT.

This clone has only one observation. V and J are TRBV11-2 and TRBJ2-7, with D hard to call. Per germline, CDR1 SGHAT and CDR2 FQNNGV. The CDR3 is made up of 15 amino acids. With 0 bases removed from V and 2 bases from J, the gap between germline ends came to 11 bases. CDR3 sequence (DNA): TGTGCCAGCAGCTTAGATCTGTTAGAAACCTACGAGCAGTACTTC. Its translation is CASSLDLLETYEQYF. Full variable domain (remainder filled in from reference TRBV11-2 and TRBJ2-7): EAGVAQSPRYKIIEKRQSVAFWCNPISGHATLYWYQQILGQGPKLLIQFQNNGVVDDSQLPKDRFSAERLKGVDSTLKIQPAKLEDSAVYLCASSLDLLETYEQYFGPGTRLTVT.

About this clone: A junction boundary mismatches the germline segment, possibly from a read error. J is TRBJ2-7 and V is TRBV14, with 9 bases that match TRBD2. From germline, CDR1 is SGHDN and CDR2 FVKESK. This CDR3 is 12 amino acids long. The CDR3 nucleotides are TGTGCCAGCAGCCCCCGGGTAGCGGGGGTAGGCTTC. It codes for CASSPRVAGVGF.

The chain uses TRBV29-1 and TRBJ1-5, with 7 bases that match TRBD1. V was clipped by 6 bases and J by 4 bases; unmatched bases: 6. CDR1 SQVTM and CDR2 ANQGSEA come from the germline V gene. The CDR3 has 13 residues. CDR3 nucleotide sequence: TGCAGCGTGGTTTCGACAGGGAATCAGCCCCAGCATTTT. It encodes CSVVSTGNQPQHF.

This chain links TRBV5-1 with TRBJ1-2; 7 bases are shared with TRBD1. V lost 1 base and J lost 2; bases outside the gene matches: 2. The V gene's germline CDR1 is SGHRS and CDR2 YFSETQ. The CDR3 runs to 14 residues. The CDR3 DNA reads TGCGCCAGCAGCTTGACAGGGGAGAACTATGGCTACACCTTC. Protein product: CASSLTGENYGYTF.

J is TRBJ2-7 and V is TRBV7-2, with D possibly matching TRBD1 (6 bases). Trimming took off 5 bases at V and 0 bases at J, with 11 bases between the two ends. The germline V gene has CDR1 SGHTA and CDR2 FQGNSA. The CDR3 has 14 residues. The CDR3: CASSTRQASYEQYF. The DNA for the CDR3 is TGTGCCAGCAGCACTCGACAGGCCTCCTACGAGCAGTACTTC.

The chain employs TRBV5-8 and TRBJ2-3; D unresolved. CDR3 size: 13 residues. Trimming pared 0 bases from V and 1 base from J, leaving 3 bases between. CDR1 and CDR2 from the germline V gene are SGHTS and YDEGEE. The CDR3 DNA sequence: TGTGCCAGCAGCTTGGCCGGCACAGATACGCAGTATTTT. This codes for CASSLAGTDTQYF.

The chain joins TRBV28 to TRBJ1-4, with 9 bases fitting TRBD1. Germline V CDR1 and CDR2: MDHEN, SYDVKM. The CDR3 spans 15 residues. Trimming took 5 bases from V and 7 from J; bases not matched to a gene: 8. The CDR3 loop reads CASSRTGAGVEKLFF. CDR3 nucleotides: TGTGCCAGCAGTCGGACAGGGGCGGGGGTTGAAAAACTGTTTTTT.

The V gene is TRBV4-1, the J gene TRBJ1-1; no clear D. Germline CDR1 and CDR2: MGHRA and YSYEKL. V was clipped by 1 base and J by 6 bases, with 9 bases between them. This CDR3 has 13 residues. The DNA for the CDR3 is TGCGCCAGCAGCCAAGGTGGAGTCTCTGAAGCTTTCTTT. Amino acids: CASSQGGVSEAFF.

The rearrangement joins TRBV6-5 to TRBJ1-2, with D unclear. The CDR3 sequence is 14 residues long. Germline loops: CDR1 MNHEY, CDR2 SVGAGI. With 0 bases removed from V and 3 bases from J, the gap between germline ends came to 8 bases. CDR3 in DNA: TGTGCCAGCAGTTACTCGGAGGGAGACTATGGCTACACCTTC. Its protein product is CASSYSEGDYGYTF.

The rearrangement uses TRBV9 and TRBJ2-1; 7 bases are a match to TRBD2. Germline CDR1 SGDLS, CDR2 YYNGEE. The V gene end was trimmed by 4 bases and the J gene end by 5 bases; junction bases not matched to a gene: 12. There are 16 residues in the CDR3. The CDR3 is CASSSRTSAVNNEQFF. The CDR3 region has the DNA TGTGCCAGCAGCTCACGTACTAGCGCGGTCAACAATGAGCAGTTCTTC.

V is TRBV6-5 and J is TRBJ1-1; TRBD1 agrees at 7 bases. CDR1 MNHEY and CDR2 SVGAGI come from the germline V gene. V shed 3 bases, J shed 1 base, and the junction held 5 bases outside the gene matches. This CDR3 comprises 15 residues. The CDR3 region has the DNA TGTGCCAGCAGTTATAGGGGGCCGGGGAACACTGAAGCTTTCTTT. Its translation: CASSYRGPGNTEAFF.

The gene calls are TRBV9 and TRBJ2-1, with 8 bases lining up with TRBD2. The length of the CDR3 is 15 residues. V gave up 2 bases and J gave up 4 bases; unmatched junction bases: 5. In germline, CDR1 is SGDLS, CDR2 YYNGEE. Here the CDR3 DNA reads TGTGCCAGCAGCGTGAGCGGGGGTCGTTACAATGAGCAGTTCTTC. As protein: CASSVSGGRYNEQFF.